The source of this T cell receptor (beta chain) is a study of cytomegalovirus exposure and HLA in healthy donors. Of note for this clone: Its specificity is not known. The same CDR3 is also encoded by other DNA sequences in this sample.

Study-wide results and caveats: For most TCR sequences rarity was the rule, although some public TCRs occurred in many donors. Links to common viral pathogens appeared, in a later analysis, for several of the most significant clusters.

Primers included in the PCR were 60 Vbeta and 13 Jbeta primers. Assay: immunoSEQ multiplex PCR; the TCRdb copy retains only in-frame clones and omits some. The sample has about 160,000 clones; about 80% are singletons. Germline V gene sequence: CDR1 SGHRS, CDR2 YFSETQ. This CDR3 is built from 13 residues. The V gene end was trimmed by 6 bases and the J gene end by 1 base; junction bases not matched to a gene: 2. The rearrangement joins TRBV5-1 to TRBJ2-5; 8 positions match TRBD1. Specimen: PBMCs. The TCR sequence derives from a woman aged 45-65 years in good health and CMV-seronegative. As DNA, the CDR3 is TGCGCCAGCACCGGGACAGGCCAAGAGACCCAGTACTTC. This codes for CASTGTGQETQYF.